This TCR beta chain was observed in a study of T cell repertoires and HLA-DP antigens (dated by TCRdb to the late 2010s). Context from the whole study: The study used an in vitro model of CD4+ T cell alloreactivity against allogeneic HLA-DP presented by transduced HeLa cells. One alloantigen differed from self by one peptide-binding groove amino acid, whereas the other differed by ten, modelling structurally similar versus dissimilar alloantigens. On average, approximately 0.2 ug of DNA went in for sorted CD137+CD4+ samples, versus roughly 1.2 ug for pre-culture CD4+ samples. Of the three donors, two were male and one was female, and their ages ranged from the 18-to-29 age band up to the 60-to-69 age band.

As regards this clone: The antigen it binds to is not known. Base qualities are not recorded, but no much larger clone differs from it by a single base.

What the work shows at the level of the full study, not this receptor alone: The study was limited by having just a few donors, by relying on a non-physiological HeLa antigen-presenting system, and by using total CD4+ cells as responders. Sorted CD137+ cells showed similar clonality against both alloantigens (about 0.39), much higher than the clonality of pre-culture samples (roughly 0.037). The naive and memory CD4+ repertoires were not analysed as separate populations. Clones undetected before culture had an average cumulative frequency of roughly 36% against one allele versus approximately 54% against the other.

Magnetic bead negative selection was used to isolate untouched CD4+ T cells from Ficoll-separated PBMC, with purity averaging around 98%. Untouched CD4+ T cells were isolated from Ficoll-separated PBMC with magnetic beads, reaching about 98% purity with negligible CD8+ contamination. Peripheral blood mononuclear cells came from the buffy coats of three healthy blood donors, who served as the study's donors. Each of the three donors was CMV seronegative. Genomic DNA was extracted with the DNeasy Blood & Tissue Kit. Genomic DNA from sorted CD137+CD4+ cells and from pre-culture CD4+ baseline samples of each subject was subjected to TCRB sequencing. Taken from the germline V gene (reference sequence), the CDR1 and CDR2 loops are SGHNT and YYREEE. Spanning cysteine to phenylalanine, the CDR3 consists of 17 amino acids. The CDR3 DNA has 51 bases and is translated from base 1. Cut back by 0 bases and 3 bases, the V and J ends lie 16 bases apart.

TCRB CDR3 regions were amplified with the immunoSEQ multiplex PCR using forward primers for 54 TRBV segments and reverse primers for 13 TRBJ segments. Deep resolution, with a target of about 200,000 T cell genomes, was applied to the sequencing of pre-culture CD4+ samples. Sequencing of the amplicons on an Illumina HiSeq System generated 87 bp reads spanning the CDR3. In the source study's methods: Reads were corrected for PCR and sequencing errors, and CDR3 regions were defined by alignment to IMGT reference sequences. Synthetic template pools were used to estimate template counts and unique rearrangement counts. Clonality was computed as 1 minus Pielou's evenness. The Daley-Smith estimator was used to estimate richness. Morisita's index served as the measure of repertoire overlap. A clone counted as low-abundance if it appeared in cultured samples but went undetected in the pre-culture repertoire of the same donor. TCRdb obtained this table from immuneACCESS and retained in-frame rearrangements with V and J assigned. These tables miss some clones; where compared with another copy, unresolved V genes account for less than half of the shortfall, and the remainder is unexplained. D and trimming were read from the DNA, whereas the V and J calls and clone size are those reported in that table. The sample records around 100,000 clones, around 93% of which are singletons. In total, the top ten clones hold more than 0.25% of the sample.

The TCR sequence derives from a young woman in good health and CMV-seronegative. The sequence links TRBV5-4 to TRBJ2-1; the D region possibly corresponds to TRBD2 (7 bases align). Material: CD4+ T cells from PBMCs. CDR3 protein: CASSLGRGPGGYNEQFF. The DNA sequence is TGTGCCAGCAGCTTGGGTCGGGGGCCGGGGGGCTACAATGAGCAGTTCTTC.